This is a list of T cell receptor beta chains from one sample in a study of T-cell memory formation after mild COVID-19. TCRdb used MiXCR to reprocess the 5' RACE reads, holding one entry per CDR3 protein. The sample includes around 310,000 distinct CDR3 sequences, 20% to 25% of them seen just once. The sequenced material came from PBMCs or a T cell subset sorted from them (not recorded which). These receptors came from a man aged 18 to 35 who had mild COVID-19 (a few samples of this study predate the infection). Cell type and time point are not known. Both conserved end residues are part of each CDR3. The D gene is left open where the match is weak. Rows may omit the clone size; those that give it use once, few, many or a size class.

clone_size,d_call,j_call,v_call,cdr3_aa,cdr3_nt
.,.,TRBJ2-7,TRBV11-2,CASSSDTIYEQYF,TGTGCCAGCAGCTCGGACACGATCTACGAGCAGTACTTC
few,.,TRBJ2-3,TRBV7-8,CASSFGNTDTQYF,TGTGCCAGCAGCTTTGGGAACACAGATACGCAGTATTTT
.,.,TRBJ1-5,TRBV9,CASSVRPNQPQHF,TGTGCCAGCAGCGTACGTCCCAATCAGCCCCAGCATTTT
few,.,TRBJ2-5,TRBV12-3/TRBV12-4,CASRPQGLKTQYF,TGTGCCAGCAGGCCCCAGGGTTTAAAGACCCAGTACTTC
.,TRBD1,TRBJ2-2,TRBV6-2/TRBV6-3,CASSKTGLNTGELFF,TGTGCCAGCAGTAAGACAGGGTTGAACACCGGGGAGCTGTTTTTT
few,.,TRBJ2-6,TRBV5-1,CASFPGPPGANVLTF,TGCGCCAGCTTTCCGGGACCCCCTGGGGCCAACGTCCTGACTTTC
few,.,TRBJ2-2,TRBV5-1,CASSLRTGSDGELFF,TGCGCCAGCAGCTTGCGAACAGGGTCCGACGGGGAGCTGTTTTTT
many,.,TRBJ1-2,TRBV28,CASSSSSYGYTF,TGTGCCAGCAGTTCCTCTTCTTATGGCTACACCTTC
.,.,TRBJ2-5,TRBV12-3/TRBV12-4,CASSFRVGGETQYF,TGTGCCAGCAGTTTCCGTGTTGGCGGAGAGACCCAGTACTTC
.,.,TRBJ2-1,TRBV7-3,CASSLYVGAGNEQFF,TGTGCCAGCAGCTTATACGTGGGGGCAGGGAATGAGCAGTTCTTC
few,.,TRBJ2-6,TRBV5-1,CASSLLESGANVLTF,TGCGCCAGCAGCTTGTTAGAATCTGGGGCCAACGTCCTGACTTTC
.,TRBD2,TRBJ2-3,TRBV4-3,CASSRRGGANTQYF,TGCGCCAGCAGCCGGCGCGGGGGGGCGAATACGCAGTATTTT
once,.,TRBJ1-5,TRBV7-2,CASSSLGTREGSNQPQHF,TGTGCCAGCAGCTCACTCGGGACAAGAGAAGGTAGCAATCAGCCCCAGCATTTT
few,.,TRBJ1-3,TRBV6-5,CASSYSGTSSGNTIYF,TGTGCCAGCAGTTACTCGGGGACGAGCTCTGGAAACACCATATATTTT
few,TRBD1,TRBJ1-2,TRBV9,CASSPRDSYVYTF,TGTGCCAGCAGCCCCCGGGACAGCTATGTCTACACCTTC
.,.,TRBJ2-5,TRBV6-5,CASSYGRSVETQYF,TGTGCCAGCAGTTACGGCCGGTCGGTGGAGACCCAGTACTTC
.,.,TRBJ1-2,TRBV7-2,CASSLGKGYGYTF,TGTGCCAGCAGCTTAGGGAAGGGTTATGGCTACACCTTC
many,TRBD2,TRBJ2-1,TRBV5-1,CASRVGLAGDEQFF,TGCGCCAGCAGGGTAGGACTAGCGGGTGATGAGCAGTTCTTC
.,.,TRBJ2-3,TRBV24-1,CATGGNTDTQYF,TGTGCCACCGGCGGGAACACAGATACGCAGTATTTT
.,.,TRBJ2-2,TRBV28,CASSFYGGGNTGELFF,TGTGCCAGCAGTTTTTACGGGGGTGGGAACACCGGGGAGCTGTTTTTT
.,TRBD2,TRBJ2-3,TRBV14,CASSQDSRGVQYF,TGTGCCAGCAGCCAAGATTCTCGGGGGGTGCAGTATTTT
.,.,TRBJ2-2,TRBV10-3,CAISRAAGAANTGELFF,TGTGCCATCAGTCGCGCCGCGGGGGCGGCGAACACCGGGGAGCTGTTTTTT
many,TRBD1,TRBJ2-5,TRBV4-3,CASSQNRGETQYF,TGCGCCAGCAGCCAAAACAGGGGAGAGACCCAGTACTTC
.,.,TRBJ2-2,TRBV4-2,CASSQDQVLLGTGELFF,TGTGCCAGCAGCCAAGATCAGGTGCTTTTGGGCACCGGGGAGCTGTTTTTT
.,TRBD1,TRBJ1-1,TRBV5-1,CASSFTGTVNTEAFF,TGCGCCAGCAGCTTTACCGGGACAGTTAACACTGAAGCTTTCTTT
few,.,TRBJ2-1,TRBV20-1,CSARLRNEQFF,TGCAGTGCTAGACTTCGCAATGAGCAGTTCTTC
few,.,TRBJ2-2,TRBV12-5,CASGLGLGGGFTGELFF,TGTGCTAGTGGTTTGGGCCTTGGGGGAGGATTCACCGGGGAGCTGTTTTTT
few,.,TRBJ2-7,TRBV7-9,CASSLVSNPTYEQYF,TGTGCCAGCAGCTTAGTGTCAAACCCGACCTACGAGCAGTACTTC
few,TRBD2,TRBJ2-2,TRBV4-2,CASLRTSDSWGELFF,TGTGCCAGCCTCAGGACTAGCGACTCTTGGGGGGAGCTGTTTTTT
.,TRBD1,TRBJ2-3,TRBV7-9,CASSRSGGPPDTQYF,TGTGCCAGCAGCCGGTCAGGGGGACCACCAGATACGCAGTATTTT
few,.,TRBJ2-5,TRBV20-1,CSAPTETQYF,TGCAGTGCGCCAACGGAGACCCAGTACTTC
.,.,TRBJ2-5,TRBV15,CATSRRITGGEETQYF,TGTGCCACCAGCAGACGAATAACAGGGGGGGAAGAGACCCAGTACTTC
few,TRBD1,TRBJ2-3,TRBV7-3,CASSLMGQITDTQYF,TGTGCCAGCAGCTTAATGGGACAGATCACAGATACGCAGTATTTT
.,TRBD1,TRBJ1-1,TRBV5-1,CASSWSGQGGTEAFF,TGCGCCAGCAGCTGGTCGGGACAGGGAGGCACTGAAGCTTTCTTT
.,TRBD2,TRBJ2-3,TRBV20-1,CSARCSTSGGPNCNTDTQYF,TGCAGTGCTAGATGCTCTACTAGCGGGGGGCCCAACTGTAACACAGATACGCAGTATTTT
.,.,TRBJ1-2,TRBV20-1,CSPERDYTF,TGCAGCCCAGAACGGGACTACACCTTC
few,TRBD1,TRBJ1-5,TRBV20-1,CSAQRLGTGGYQPQHF,TGCAGTGCCCAGAGGCTGGGCACAGGGGGCTATCAGCCCCAGCATTTT
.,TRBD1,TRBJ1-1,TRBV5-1,CASKEQGGFMNTEAFF,TGCGCCAGCAAAGAACAGGGGGGTTTCATGAACACTGAAGCTTTCTTT
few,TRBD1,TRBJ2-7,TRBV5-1,CASSSGTVSYEQYF,TGCGCCAGCAGCTCCGGGACAGTCTCCTACGAGCAGTACTTC
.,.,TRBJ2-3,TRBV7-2,CASSLGGLVDTQYF,TGTGCCAGCAGCTTGGGGGGGCTAGTAGATACGCAGTATTTT
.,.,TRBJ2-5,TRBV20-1,CSARAGKGQETQYF,TGCAGTGCTAGGGCGGGGAAGGGACAAGAGACCCAGTACTTC
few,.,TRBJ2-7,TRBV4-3,CASSQVRGASYEQYF,TGCGCCAGCAGCCAAGTTAGGGGGGCCTCCTACGAGCAGTACTTC
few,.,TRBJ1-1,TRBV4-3,CASSQDLKLPEAFF,TGCGCCAGCAGCCAAGATCTCAAGCTACCTGAAGCTTTCTTT
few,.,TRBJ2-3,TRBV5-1,CASSLAPGSTDTQYF,TGCGCCAGCAGCTTGGCCCCGGGGAGCACAGATACGCAGTATTTT
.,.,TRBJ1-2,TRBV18,CASSQRDFGYGYTF,TGTGCCAGCTCACAACGGGACTTTGGCTATGGCTACACCTTC
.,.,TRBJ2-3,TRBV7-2,CASSFDAMRTQYF,TGTGCCAGCAGCTTTGATGCGATGCGGACGCAGTATTTT
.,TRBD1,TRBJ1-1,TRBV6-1,CASRRALQRRGRGDTEAFF,TGTGCCAGCAGACGCGCCTTACAACGCAGGGGGCGGGGGGACACTGAAGCTTTCTTT